This TCR beta chain is drawn from a study of blood T cells in healthy people across ages. Study results and limitations: A strong correlation was found between TCR beta diversity and the percentage of naive T cells. In older individuals, TCR beta diversity per million T cells was lower, falling roughly linearly with age.

Using a J-beta primer mix together with a sample-barcoded 5' primer, a second PCR was run for roughly 7 to 11 cycles. MiXCR was run by TCRdb on the 5' RACE reads, yielding one entry per CDR3 protein. The data show some 800,000 distinct CDR3 sequences, about 25% seen once. After removal of 3 bases from V and 6 bases from J, the junction contained 5 bases not matched to a gene. CDR1 is LGHDT, CDR2 YNNKEL, per germline (reference sequence). This CDR3 comprises 13 residues. This clonotype was picked up a small number of times. Its antigen remains unidentified. These records were also assigned to another study, of T cells of mothers and their children. Per that study: Addition of sample barcodes and 2-4 random nucleotides occurred through the M1S primer of the second PCR. Each mother gave over 8 million TCR beta CDR3 reads; each child, around 2.8 million.

This sequence was found in a boy under 18 in good health. Sequencing input: blood. The chain uses TRBV3-1 and TRBJ2-7; 7 bases align to TRBD2. CDR3: CASSHPTSLEQYF. CDR3 bases: TGTGCCAGCAGCCACCCGACTAGCCTCGAGCAGTACTTC.